This passage covers 27 T cell receptor beta chains from one sample sequenced in a study of vaccination and CD4 T cells after COVID-19. CD4+ T cells that had been cultured provided DNA sequenced with the Oncomine TCR Beta short-read assay. TCRdb re-analysed the PCR reads in MiXCR, keeping a single row per CDR3 protein. The sample records 19,000 or so distinct CDR3 sequences, about three quarters being singletons. No cognate antigen is known for these TCRs. The treatment: roughly 11-day PBMC culture with coronavirus spike peptide pools or control peptides (ViraFEST assay). This specimen consisted of CD4+ T cells from blood, cultured in vitro, obtained after SARS-CoV-2 vaccination. These receptors all stem from a human donor who received a COVID-19 vaccine.

The chain carries TRBV2 and TRBJ1-1, with D uncertain. The CDR3 is 14 amino acids. V was clipped by 5 bases and J by 5 bases, with 15 bases between them. The germline V gene has CDR1 SNHLY and CDR2 FYNNEI. The CDR3 nucleotides are TGTGCCAGCAGTTTTCCACCTGTATGGACTGAAGCTTTCTTT. This codes for CASSFPPVWTEAFF.

Details on this clonotype: One end of the junction varies from germline; a read error may be responsible. The chain has TRBV30 and TRBJ1-6; tentatively, D is TRBD1 (5 bases). The CDR3 totals 12 residues. Germline V lookup: CDR1 GTSNPN, CDR2 SVGIG (reference sequence). CDR3 in amino acids: CAGQSYNSPPHF. CDR3 coding DNA: TGTGCCGGACAATCCTATAATTCACCCCCCCACTTT. The variable domain in full, completed from reference TRBV30 and TRBJ1-6, reads SQTIHQWPATLVQPVGSPLSLECTVEGTSNPNLYWYRQAAGRGLQLLFYSVGIGQISSEVPQNLSASRPQDRQFILSSKKLLLSDSGFYLCAGQSYNSPPHFGNGTRLTVT.

The chain couples TRBV20-1 to TRBJ1-1; 8 bases align to TRBD1. CDR3 length: 14 amino acids. CDR1 and CDR2 (germline): DFQATT, SNEGSKA (reference sequence). V dropped 5 bases and J dropped 0; count of bases not matched to a gene: 5. The CDR3 DNA reads TGCAGTGCTGGAAAACAGGGGGTGAACACTGAAGCTTTCTTT. As protein: CSAGKQGVNTEAFF.

The rearrangement joins TRBV3-1 to TRBJ2-5; TRBD2 aligns across 10 bases. Germline CDR1 and CDR2: LGHDT and YNNKEL (reference sequence). The CDR3 contains 18 residues. Trimming at V came to 1 base and at J to 4 bases, leaving 12 bases not matched to a gene. The CDR3 DNA reads as TGTGCCAGCAGCCAAGTAGCGGGGGGTGGATCTATCTCAGAGACCCAGTACTTC. Its translation: CASSQVAGGGSISETQYF.

The rearrangement uses TRBV20-1 and TRBJ2-1; 9 bases map to TRBD2. There are 15 residues in the CDR3. V was pared by 0 bases and J by 8 bases, with 8 bases of the junction left unmatched. Germline CDR1 DFQATT, CDR2 SNEGSKA (reference sequence). Here the CDR3 reads CSARDPPRGGHEQFF. The CDR3 DNA sequence: TGCAGTGCTAGAGATCCCCCGCGGGGGGGCCATGAGCAGTTCTTC.

This chain links TRBV6-5 with TRBJ2-2, with 10 bases lining up with TRBD2. The trim removed 2 bases at V and 7 bases at J, leaving 10 bases unmatched. This CDR3 is built from 17 residues. Germline V gene lookup returns CDR1 MNHEY and CDR2 SVGAGI. The CDR3 DNA follows: TGTGCCAGCAGTTACCACTATCGGACTAGCGGTGACGGGGAGCTGTTTTTT. Its protein is CASSYHYRTSGDGELFF.

The V call is TRBV6-2 or TRBV6-3, the J call TRBJ1-6, with D possibly TRBD1 on 5 matching bases. From germline, CDR1 is MNHEY and CDR2 SVGEGT. V lost 7 bases and J 6 bases, leaving 13 bases between the germline ends. This CDR3 comprises 14 residues. The CDR3 sequence: CASTGGSGNSPLHF. CDR3 coding DNA: TGTGCCAGCACTGGGGGGTCCGGTAATTCACCCCTCCACTTT.

The chain has TRBV25-1 and TRBJ2-2, with a tentative D call TRBD2 (7 bases). V lost 3 bases, J lost 1 base, and 18 bases lay in between. The CDR3 is made up of 18 amino acids. Germline-derived CDR1 and CDR2 are MGHDK and SYGVNS. The CDR3 DNA reads TGTGCCAGCAGTGAGGGTGTGGGGGGGGGCCTGAACACCGGGGAGCTGTTTTTT. Its protein product is CASSEGVGGGLNTGELFF.

V usage is TRBV27 and J usage is TRBJ2-3; D gene unclear. Germline lookup yields CDR1 MNHEY and CDR2 SMNVEV (reference sequence). V lost 0 bases and J 3 bases, leaving 4 bases between the germline ends. The length of the CDR3 is 13 residues. CDR3 sequence (DNA): TGTGCCAGCAGTTTATCGGAGACAGATACGCAGTATTTT. Translated, it gives CASSLSETDTQYF.

This chain uses TRBV2 with TRBJ2-5, with 10 bases fitting TRBD2. The CDR3 extends over 16 amino acids. CDR1 and CDR2 from the germline V gene are SNHLY and FYNNEI. Losses at the gene ends were 7 bases for V and 4 bases for J; bases not matched to a gene: 12. The CDR3 reads CASKSSSGGGRETQYF. The CDR3 bases are TGTGCCAGCAAGAGTTCCAGCGGGGGGGGTCGAGAGACCCAGTACTTC.

J is TRBJ1-1 and V is TRBV9, with 8 bases identical to TRBD1. This CDR3 has 16 amino acids. V lost 0 bases and J lost 5; bases outside the gene matches: 9. CDR1 SGDLS and CDR2 YYNGEE come from the germline V gene. CDR3 in amino acids: CASSVGPGQVGTEAFF. DNA of the CDR3: TGTGCCAGCAGCGTAGGTCCGGGACAGGTGGGGACTGAAGCTTTCTTT.

The chain links TRBV7-2 to TRBJ1-2; no firm D call. Looked up from germline, CDR1 is SGHTA and CDR2 is FQGNSA. The length of the CDR3 is 14 residues. V dropped 1 base and J dropped 5 bases, with 11 bases sitting between them. CDR3 amino acids: CASSLDEEVYGYTF. The CDR3 DNA reads TGTGCCAGCAGCTTAGACGAGGAGGTTTATGGCTACACCTTC.

The gene calls are TRBV30 and TRBJ1-3, with a possible D match to TRBD1 (6 bases). The CDR3 consists of 14 residues. Germline V CDR1 and CDR2: GTSNPN, SVGIG (reference sequence). V was pared by 3 bases and J by 9 bases, with 18 bases between. The CDR3 DNA reads as TGTGCCTGGAGCGACACAGGGTTAGGAGGCACCATATATTTT. Encoded protein: CAWSDTGLGGTIYF. Variable domain in full (rest from reference TRBV30 and TRBJ1-3): SQTIHQWPATLVQPVGSPLSLECTVEGTSNPNLYWYRQAAGRGLQLLFYSVGIGQISSEVPQNLSASRPQDRQFILSSKKLLLSDSGFYLCAWSDTGLGGTIYFGEGSWLTVV.

The rearrangement uses TRBV6-1 and TRBJ2-4; TRBD2 matches 8 bases. V gave up 5 bases and J gave up 8 bases; unmatched junction bases: 5. The CDR3 is 13 amino acids. CDR1 and CDR2 from the germline V gene are MNHNS and SASEGT. In DNA form, the CDR3 reads TGTGCCAGCAGTCCCGGGGGGGACGACATTCAGTACTTC. Translation: CASSPGGDDIQYF.

V gene TRBV5-1 combines with J gene TRBJ1-1; 7 nucleotides align to TRBD1. Per germline, CDR1 SGHRS and CDR2 YFSETQ. This CDR3 spans 16 amino acids. V dropped 1 base and J dropped 5; count of bases not matched to a gene: 11. The CDR3 is CASSLPGGTGVTEAFF. CDR3 DNA sequence: TGCGCCAGCAGCTTGCCAGGCGGTACAGGGGTTACTGAAGCTTTCTTT.

J is TRBJ2-3 and V is TRBV10-1; possible D gene TRBD1, 5 bases. The CDR3 sequence is 16 residues long. Germline V gene data show CDR1 as WNHNN and CDR2 as SYGVQD (reference sequence). V shed 0 bases and J shed 0 bases, with 10 bases lying between them. The CDR3 loop reads CASSESGQISTDTQYF. The DNA of the CDR3 is TGCGCCAGCAGTGAGTCGGGGCAGATTAGCACAGATACGCAGTATTTT.

The chain employs TRBV20-1 and TRBJ1-2, with 7 bases fitting TRBD1. The J segment lost 2 bases and the V segment lost 2 bases, leaving 2 bases of the junction unmatched. Germline CDR1 reads DFQATT; CDR2 reads SNEGSKA (reference sequence). The CDR3 totals 13 residues. CDR3 sequence: CSARNRGNYGYTF. In nucleotides, the CDR3 is TGCAGTGCTAGAAACAGGGGCAACTATGGCTACACCTTC.

The CDR3 DNA reads TGTGCTAGTGGTTTGGTACCGCGGAACACCGGGGAGCTGTTTTTT. Translated: CASGLVPRNTGELFF. The chain has TRBV12-5 and TRBJ2-2; unclear D gene. This CDR3 has 15 amino acids. With 0 bases removed from V and 1 base from J, the gap between germline ends came to 6 bases. Germline CDR1 is LGHNT and CDR2 is FRNRAP.

The gene calls are TRBV11-3 and TRBJ2-5; a weak D match, TRBD2 (5 bases). V lost 6 bases to trimming and J lost 1 base, with 9 bases between them. The germline V gene has CDR1 SGHNT and CDR2 YENEEA. The CDR3 is 13 residues long. CDR3 in DNA: TGTGCCAGCAGGGGCGGGTTCCAAGAGACCCAGTACTTC. Its translation is CASRGGFQETQYF.

The rearrangement uses TRBV15 and TRBJ1-2; D remains unclear. Between the trimmed V and J ends, which lost 0 bases and 0 bases, there was a span of 5 bases. This CDR3 has 14 residues. Per germline, CDR1 LNHNV and CDR2 YYDKDF (reference sequence). The CDR3 bases are TGTGCCACCAGCAGAGATTTGGCTAACTATGGCTACACCTTC. Encoded protein: CATSRDLANYGYTF. The variable domain in full, completed from reference TRBV15 and TRBJ1-2, reads DAMVIQNPRYQVTQFGKPVTLSCSQTLNHNVMYWYQQKSSQAPKLLFHYYDKDFNNEADTPDNFQSRRPNTSFCFLDIRSPGLGDTAMYLCATSRDLANYGYTFGSGTRLTVV.

The rearrangement uses TRBV7-9 and TRBJ1-6; tentative D call: TRBD1 (5 bases). Trimming left V 6 bases short and J 8 bases short, with 17 bases between. The CDR3 loop spans 15 amino acids. CDR1 SEHNR and CDR2 FQNEAQ come from the germline V gene (reference sequence). The CDR3 is CASSRWGGLDSPLHF. CDR3 nucleotides: TGTGCCAGCAGTCGTTGGGGGGGTTTGGATTCACCCCTCCACTTT.

The chain is built from TRBV19 and TRBJ1-1; TRBD1 matches 8 bases. Germline assignment: CDR1 LNHDA and CDR2 SQIVND (reference sequence). The CDR3 extends over 13 amino acids. The V segment lost 5 bases and the J segment 4 bases; nucleotides outside the gene matches: 3. The CDR3 loop is CASSLDRATEAFF. The DNA for the CDR3 is TGTGCCAGTAGTTTGGACAGGGCCACTGAAGCTTTCTTT.

The chain combines TRBV24-1 with TRBJ2-3; a possible D gene is TRBD1 (5 bases). Trimming took 4 bases from V and 2 from J, leaving 9 bases between them. The germline gives CDR1 KGHDR, CDR2 SFDVKD. The CDR3 has 14 residues. The CDR3 DNA reads as TGTGCCACCAGTGACTACGGACACACAGATACGCAGTATTTT. Translated, it gives CATSDYGHTDTQYF.

In this sample, this clonotype turned up a few times. CDR3 nucleotide sequence: TGTGCCAGCGGGGGACAACAAGGGAACTATGGCTACACCTTC. It yields the protein CASGGQQGNYGYTF. The chain joins TRBV2 to TRBJ1-2, with TRBD1 as a possible D gene (6 bases). There are 14 residues in the CDR3. Germline values: CDR1 SNHLY, CDR2 FYNNEI. The V end lost 8 bases, the J end lost 2 bases, and 15 bases lay between the germline ends.

On this clonotype: At one of its ends the junction is not consistent with the germline gene, which may arise from a read error. This chain links TRBV19 with TRBJ2-3; 9 positions match TRBD2. The CDR3 loop spans 14 amino acids. The germline V gene has CDR1 LNHDA and CDR2 SQIVND (reference sequence). CDR3 in amino acids: CASSIDWASGVSNF. The CDR3 coding sequence is TGTGCCAGTAGTATAGATTGGGCTAGCGGGGTATCCAATTTT.

The chain combines TRBV20-1 with TRBJ2-5; D possibly corresponds to TRBD2 (6 bases). Trimming removed 1 base from V and 5 bases from J, with 11 bases in between. The CDR3 spans 13 residues. Germline-derived CDR1 and CDR2 are DFQATT and SNEGSKA (reference sequence). This CDR3 is CSARATSRETQYF. The CDR3 bases are TGCAGTGCTAGAGCGACTAGTCGGGAGACCCAGTACTTC.

This chain links TRBV30 with TRBJ1-5, with D maybe TRBD1 (5 bases). Germline lookup yields CDR1 GTSNPN and CDR2 SVGIG (reference sequence). CDR3 length equals 15 residues. Trimming took 0 bases from V and 4 from J, leaving 13 bases between them. The CDR3 DNA reads as TGTGCCTGGAGTGTACGGGGGACGAGGAATCAGCCCCAGCATTTT. Protein sequence: CAWSVRGTRNQPQHF.